This is a list of T cell receptor beta chains from one sample in a study of cytomegalovirus exposure and HLA in healthy donors. Repertoires were generated with immunoSEQ multiplex PCR, while TCRdb's copy carries only in-frame clones and drops some. Here the sample spans over 200,000 clones, 70% to 90% being singletons. Sequencing was carried out using PBMCs. All receptors come from a woman aged 18-29 years in good health and CMV-seronegative. Each CDR3 is given with its conserved first and last residue. The D gene is left open where the match is weak. Size is omitted from some rows. Given values are once, few, many or a class for expanded clones.

TRBJ1-4	TRBD1	.	TRBV18	CASSPLDRGPTTNEKLFF	TGTGCCAGCTCACCTCTGGACAGGGGCCCGACAACTAATGAAAAACTGTTTTTT
TRBJ1-3	.	.	TRBV13	CASSLGLRNTIYF	TGTGCCAGCAGCTTAGGCCTCCGAAACACCATATATTTT
TRBJ1-1	.	.	TRBV9	CASSVSIQGLDTEAFF	TGTGCCAGCAGCGTAAGTATTCAGGGACTTGACACTGAAGCTTTCTTT
TRBJ2-7	.	.	TRBV11-2	CASSSNYRVEQYF	TGTGCCAGCAGCTCGAACTACAGGGTCGAGCAGTACTTC
TRBJ1-5	.	.	TRBV29-1	CSVAGDNQPQHF	TGCAGCGTTGCGGGTGACAATCAGCCCCAGCATTTT
TRBJ2-5	.	.	TRBV5-4	CASSLNLIQTQYF	TGTGCCAGCAGCTTGAACCTAATCCAGACCCAGTACTTC
TRBJ1-2	.	.	TRBV6-1	CASSEYARAPTYGYTF	TGTGCCAGCAGTGAATATGCCAGGGCCCCGACCTATGGCTACACCTTC
TRBJ2-7	.	.	TRBV5-1	CASSSQSGYEQYF	TGCGCCAGCAGCTCACAAAGCGGTTACGAGCAGTACTTC
TRBJ1-1	TRBD1	.	TRBV7-2	CASSFGGAGGAGRTTEAFF	TGTGCCAGCAGCTTCGGAGGGGCAGGGGGCGCGGGTCGGACCACTGAAGCTTTCTTT
TRBJ2-7	TRBD2	.	TRBV7-3	CASRNSGTSGSLLYEQYF	TGTGCCAGCAGGAACTCCGGGACTAGCGGGAGCCTCCTCTACGAGCAGTACTTC
TRBJ2-7	.	few	TRBV27	CASSTGAYEQYF	TGTGCCAGCAGTACAGGCGCCTACGAGCAGTACTTC
TRBJ1-2	TRBD1	.	TRBV30	CAWSAMPDRPYGYTF	TGTGCCTGGAGTGCCATGCCGGACAGGCCCTATGGCTACACCTTC
TRBJ2-7	TRBD2	.	TRBV7-9	CASSSLAGVNYEQYF	TGTGCCAGCAGCTCTCTAGCGGGAGTCAACTACGAGCAGTACTTC
TRBJ1-1	TRBD1	.	TRBV6-5	CASSLRGRETEAFF	TGTGCCAGCAGTTTAAGGGGGCGCGAAACTGAAGCTTTCTTT
TRBJ1-1	.	once	TRBV5-6	CASSPGGFTTEAFF	TGTGCCAGCAGCCCGGGGGGTTTTACCACTGAAGCTTTCTTT
TRBJ2-1	.	.	TRBV19	CASSLGTRNEQFF	TGTGCCAGTAGTTTGGGGACACGGAATGAGCAGTTCTTC
TRBJ2-7	TRBD1	.	TRBV29-1	CSVGTGVYEQYF	TGCAGCGTGGGGACAGGGGTCTACGAGCAGTACTTC
TRBJ1-1	.	.	TRBV18	CASSPASWTEAFF	TGTGCCAGCTCACCAGCGAGTTGGACTGAAGCTTTCTTT
TRBJ2-3	.	.	TRBV28	CASRTQTDTQYF	TGTGCCAGTAGGACACAAACAGATACGCAGTATTTT
TRBJ2-1	.	once	TRBV9	CASSIGQRYNEQFF	TGTGCCAGCAGCATTGGACAGCGATACAATGAGCAGTTCTTC
TRBJ2-5	TRBD2	.	TRBV7-9	CASSFGGSQETQYF	TGTGCCAGCAGCTTCGGCGGGAGCCAAGAGACCCAGTACTTC
TRBJ1-5	.	once	TRBV6-1	CASSEYTGSNQPQHF	TGTGCCAGCAGTGAATATACAGGGAGCAATCAGCCCCAGCATTTT
TRBJ1-2	.	.	TRBV14	CASSQDEGAWGYTF	TGTGCCAGCAGCCAAGATGAAGGGGCCTGGGGCTACACCTTC
TRBJ2-7	.	.	TRBV6-6	CASSYSPFLGRYEQYF	TGTGCCAGCAGTTACTCCCCCTTTCTGGGGCGCTACGAGCAGTACTTC
TRBJ2-2	.	.	TRBV7-9	CASSLYSYTGELFF	TGTGCCAGCAGTCTCTACAGCTACACCGGGGAGCTGTTTTTT
TRBJ2-7	TRBD2	.	TRBV4-1	CASSQDSGGGTYEQYF	TGCGCCAGCAGCCAAGATTCCGGGGGGGGTACCTACGAGCAGTACTTC
TRBJ1-1	TRBD1	once	TRBV19	CASSIESVGQGNTEAFF	TGTGCCAGTAGTATCGAGTCGGTTGGACAGGGGAACACTGAAGCTTTCTTT
TRBJ2-1	TRBD2	few	TRBV19	CASSIRDPSGSALSSYNEQFF	TGTGCCAGTAGTATACGGGACCCTAGCGGGAGCGCCCTTAGCTCCTACAATGAGCAGTTCTTC
TRBJ2-1	TRBD2	.	TRBV11-3	CASSFGGLAGADEQFF	TGTGCCAGCAGCTTTGGCGGACTAGCGGGTGCGGATGAGCAGTTCTTC
TRBJ1-1	.	.	TRBV20-1	CSVLLSPEAFF	TGCAGTGTTTTACTGAGCCCTGAAGCTTTCTTT
TRBJ2-7	.	.	TRBV6-1	CASSIGGTRYEQYF	TGTGCCAGCAGTATAGGTGGGACTCGCTACGAGCAGTACTTC
TRBJ1-2	.	.	TRBV6-1	CASSAFQGVGVIRERGYTF	TGTGCCAGCAGTGCCTTTCAAGGAGTAGGGGTAATTCGGGAGCGCGGCTACACCTTC
TRBJ1-5	.	.	TRBV9	CASSVGGGNQPQHF	TGTGCCAGCAGCGTAGGGGGGGGCAATCAGCCCCAGCATTTT
TRBJ2-2	.	.	TRBV29-1	CSGWAGTGELFF	TGCAGCGGCTGGGCGGGGACCGGGGAGCTGTTTTTT
TRBJ2-7	.	.	TRBV5-1	CASSFSGLPNHEQYF	TGCGCCAGCAGCTTCAGTGGACTCCCGAACCACGAGCAGTACTTC
TRBJ1-4	TRBD1	.	TRBV5-4	CASSSNRDRGREKLFF	TGTGCCAGCAGCTCGAACCGGGACAGGGGGCGTGAAAAACTGTTTTTT
TRBJ1-4	TRBD1	.	TRBV28	CASSLSPDRVEKLFF	TGTGCCAGCAGTTTATCCCCTGACAGGGTTGAAAAACTGTTTTTT
TRBJ1-2	.	few	TRBV5-4	CASSFGAESYGYTF	TGTGCCAGCAGCTTCGGAGCAGAGAGCTATGGCTACACCTTC
TRBJ1-2	.	once	TRBV27	CASSLRGAYGYTF	TGTGCCAGCAGCCTCCGCGGAGCCTATGGCTACACCTTC
TRBJ2-7	TRBD2	.	TRBV7-2	CASSLAPAGGSEEQYF	TGTGCCAGCAGCTTAGCGCCGGCGGGAGGTTCAGAAGAGCAGTACTTC
TRBJ2-7	TRBD1	once	TRBV4-1	CASSHTRTGGSYEQYF	TGCGCCAGCAGCCACACCCGGACAGGGGGTTCCTACGAGCAGTACTTC
TRBJ2-2	.	.	TRBV27	CASSPNRANTGELFF	TGTGCCAGCAGTCCTAACAGGGCGAACACCGGGGAGCTGTTTTTT
TRBJ2-5	TRBD1	.	TRBV27	CASSTDRDGETQYF	TGTGCCAGCAGTACAGACAGGGATGGGGAGACCCAGTACTTC
TRBJ2-1	.	.	TRBV30	CAWSPQYNEQFF	TGTGCCTGGAGCCCCCAATACAATGAGCAGTTCTTC
TRBJ1-1	.	.	TRBV10-2	CASGEQDLNTEAFF	TGCGCCAGCGGGGAACAGGACCTGAACACTGAAGCTTTCTTT
TRBJ2-2	.	.	TRBV6-4	CASSDSGAGELFF	TGTGCCAGCAGTGACTCGGGCGCCGGGGAGCTGTTTTTT
TRBJ1-1	.	.	TRBV29-1	CSGNGGNTEAFF	TGCAGCGGGAACGGGGGAAACACTGAAGCTTTCTTT
TRBJ2-2	TRBD2	.	TRBV28	CASSFGSILGLDFYGELFF	TGTGCCAGCAGTTTCGGGTCAATTCTAGGACTAGATTTTTACGGGGAGCTGTTTTTT
TRBJ1-1	TRBD1	.	TRBV28	CASSLHPGQRTSEAFF	TGTGCCAGCAGTCTCCATCCGGGACAGAGAACGTCTGAAGCTTTCTTT
TRBJ2-3	TRBD1	.	TRBV29-1	CSARGETGYSTDTQYF	TGCAGCGCCCGGGGCGAGACAGGGTATAGCACAGATACGCAGTATTTT
TRBJ2-5	TRBD1	.	TRBV6-5	CASSTRDRGKETQYF	TGTGCCAGCAGTACACGGGACAGGGGTAAAGAGACCCAGTACTTC
TRBJ1-1	.	.	TRBV2	CASSDSQAMNTEAFF	TGTGCCAGCAGTGACAGCCAGGCTATGAACACTGAAGCTTTCTTT